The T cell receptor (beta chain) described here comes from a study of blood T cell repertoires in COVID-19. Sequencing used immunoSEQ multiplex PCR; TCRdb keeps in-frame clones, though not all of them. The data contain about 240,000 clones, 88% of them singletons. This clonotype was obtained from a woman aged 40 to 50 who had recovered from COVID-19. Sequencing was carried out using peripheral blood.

The CDR3 loop is CASSQDRGAGYGYTF. CDR3 coding DNA: TGTGCCAGCAGCCAAGACCGGGGGGCGGGGTATGGCTACACCTTC. This chain joins TRBV3-1 (or the pseudogene TRBV3-2) and TRBJ1-2; the D gene is possibly TRBD1 (6 bases). Between the trimmed V and J ends, which lost 0 bases and 5 bases, there was a span of 13 bases. This CDR3 spans 15 amino acids. CDR1 is LGHDT, CDR2 YNNKEL, per germline (reference sequence).